The subject of this entry is one T cell receptor (beta chain). Each CDR3 protein is one row after TCRdb ran MiXCR on the 5' RACE reads. The sample has under 300,000 distinct CDR3 sequences; more than 13% are singletons. This specimen belongs to a study of identical twins. CDR1 is DFQATT, CDR2 SNEGSKA, per germline (reference sequence). Trimming cost V 2 bases and J 5 bases, with 9 bases left between them. The CDR3 spans 13 residues. The clonotype originates from a woman aged 18-29 years in good health. This chain connects TRBV20-1 to TRBJ2-2, with D uncertain. Sequenced material: memory (CD45RO+) T cells sorted from blood. CDR3 sequence (DNA): TGCAGTGCTAGACGGCAGAGTACCGGGGAGCTGTTTTTT. The encoded protein is CSARRQSTGELFF.